This T cell receptor (beta chain) was recovered during a study of CD8+CD57+ T cells in acquired aplastic anemia. Background on the study: Sorted CD4+ and CD8+ cell DNA averaged roughly 3.2 ug. Regarding the study as a whole: Between patients and controls, about 31 CD8+ CDR3 sequences were found in common.

In this sample, this clonotype turned up many times. Its antigen is not known. Per germline, CDR1 MGHRA and CDR2 YSYEKL. This CDR3 comprises 15 residues. J gave up 10 bases and V 1 base, and 5 bases lay outside the gene matches. Using genomic DNA as the template, TCR beta VDJ and CDR3 profiling was carried out. TCRdb itself ran the reads through MiXCR, one entry per CDR3 protein. The table lists some 140,000 distinct CDR3 sequences, over 50% of them singletons. Selection for sequencing was limited to patients who had shown CD8+CD57+ cell expansion by flow cytometry. The specimen was sorted CD4+, CD8+, or CD8+CD57+ T cells (not recorded which) from PBMCs. The rearrangement links TRBV4-1 to TRBJ1-6; 9 bases are a match to TRBD1. The receptor's source is a human donor with aplastic anemia. As DNA, the CDR3 is TGCGCCAGCAGCCAAGGCAGGGGACAGGGATCACCCCTCCACTTT. This gives the protein CASSQGRGQGSPLHF.